The clone carrying this TCR beta chain came up many times. The data were obtained in a study of T cells in Graves' hyperthyroidism and ophthalmopathy. The CDR3 is made up of 13 amino acids. The germline CDR1 and CDR2 sequences are SGHRS and YFSETQ. Trimming took off 5 bases at V and 1 base at J, with 9 bases between the two ends. Amplified TCR beta CDR3 regions derived from RNA transcripts. TCR CDR3 regions were first amplified by RT-PCR with HTBI primers. TCRdb analysed the multiplex PCR reads with MiXCR anew, one entry per CDR3 protein. In the table there are more than 500,000 distinct CDR3 sequences, 46% of which are singletons.

The sample comprised peripheral blood or thyroid tissue (not recorded which). The rearrangement joins TRBV5-1 to TRBJ1-1; no definite D call. The TCR originated in an adult woman with Graves' disease, either hyperthyroidism or ophthalmopathy (not recorded which). In DNA form, the CDR3 reads TGCGCCAGCAGTGATACCCCGAACACTGAAGCTTTCTTT. It specifies CASSDTPNTEAFF.